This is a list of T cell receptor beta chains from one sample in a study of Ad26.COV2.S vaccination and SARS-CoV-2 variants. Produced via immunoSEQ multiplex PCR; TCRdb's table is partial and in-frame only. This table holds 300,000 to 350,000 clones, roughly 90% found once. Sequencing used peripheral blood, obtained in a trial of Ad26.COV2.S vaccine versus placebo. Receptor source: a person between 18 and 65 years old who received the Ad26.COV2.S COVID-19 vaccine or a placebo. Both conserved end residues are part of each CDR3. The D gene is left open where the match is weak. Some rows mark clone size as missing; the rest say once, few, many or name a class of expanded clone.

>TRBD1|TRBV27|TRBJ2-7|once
TGTGCCAGCAGTTTGGGACAGGGGATCGAGCAGTACTTC
CASSLGQGIEQYF
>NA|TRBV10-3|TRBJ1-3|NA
TGTGCCATCAGTGAAAGAAACACCATATATTTT
CAISERNTIYF
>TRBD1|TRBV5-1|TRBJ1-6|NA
TGCGCCAGCAGAACTAATCCGGGACAGGGGGCTTTTTCCCTCCACTTT
CASRTNPGQGAFSLHF
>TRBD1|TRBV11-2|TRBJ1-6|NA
TGTGCCAGCAGCTGGGACAGGCCGAGCTCCTATAATTCACCCCTCCACTTT
CASSWDRPSSYNSPLHF
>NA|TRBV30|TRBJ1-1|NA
TGTGCCTGGACTGCGGAGGGGCGTAGAGGCTTT
CAWTAEGRRGF
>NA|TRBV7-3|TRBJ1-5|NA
TGTGCCAGCAGCCCCCAGGCAGGGCACAATCAGCCCCAGCATTTT
CASSPQAGHNQPQHF
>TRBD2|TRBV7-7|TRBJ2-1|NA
TGTGCCAGCAGCCCGTTGACTAGCGGGAGGAATGAGCAGTTCTTC
CASSPLTSGRNEQFF
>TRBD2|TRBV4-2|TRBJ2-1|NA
TGTGCCAGCAGCCAAGAGGGCGGGGGGGGAGACAATGAGCAGTTCTTC
CASSQEGGGGDNEQFF
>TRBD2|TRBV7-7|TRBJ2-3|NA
TGTGCCAGCAGCTTGGGAGCGGGAGGGCGCACAGATACGCAGTATTTT
CASSLGAGGRTDTQYF
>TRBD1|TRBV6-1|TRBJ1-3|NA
TGTGCCAGCAGTGAAGCTTGGACAGGGATATGGAACACCATATATTTT
CASSEAWTGIWNTIYF
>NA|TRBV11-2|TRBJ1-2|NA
TGTGCCAGCAGCCGCTTCGAGGGTCTGCATGGCTACACCTTC
CASSRFEGLHGYTF
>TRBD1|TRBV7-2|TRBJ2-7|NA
TGTGCCAGCAGCCCCGGGACAGCAACCTACGAGCAGTACTTC
CASSPGTATYEQYF
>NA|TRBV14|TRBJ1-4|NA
TGTGCCAGCAGCCAAGAACCCAGGAGGGCTGAAAAACTGTTTTTT
CASSQEPRRAEKLFF
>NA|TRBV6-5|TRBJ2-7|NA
TGTGCCAGCAGTTACACAGGGGGGGCTGGGGTAGAGCAGTACTTC
CASSYTGGAGVEQYF
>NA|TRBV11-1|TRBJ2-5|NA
TGTGCCAGCAGCCAGACAGACAGCCAAGAGACCCAGTACTTC
CASSQTDSQETQYF
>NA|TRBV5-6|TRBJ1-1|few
TGTGCCAGCAGCTTTTACGACAGATTGAGCACTGAAGCTTTCTTT
CASSFYDRLSTEAFF
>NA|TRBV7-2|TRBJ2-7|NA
TGTGCCAGCAGCTTAGTATCAGGGTTGGAACCTTACGAGCAGTACTTC
CASSLVSGLEPYEQYF
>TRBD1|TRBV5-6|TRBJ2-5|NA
TGTGCCAGCAGCTCCCCGGGACAGGGGGAGACCCAGTACTTC
CASSSPGQGETQYF
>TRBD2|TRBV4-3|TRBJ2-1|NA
TGCGCCAGCAGCCAAGACCCCAGCGGGAGGTTCAATGAGCAGTTCTTC
CASSQDPSGRFNEQFF
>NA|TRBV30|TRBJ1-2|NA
TGTGCCTGGAGTCCCAGAGGACGGATTAACTATGGCTACACCTTC
CAWSPRGRINYGYTF
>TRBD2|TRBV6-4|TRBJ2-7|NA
TGTGCCAGCAGTCCCCGGGGAGGGCTCGACGAGCAGTACTTC
CASSPRGGLDEQYF
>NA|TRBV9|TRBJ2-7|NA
TGTGCCAGCAGCACGGGACTCGCCTACGAGCAGTACTTC
CASSTGLAYEQYF
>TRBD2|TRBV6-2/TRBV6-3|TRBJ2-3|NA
TGTGCCAGCAGCCACACTAGCGAACCCACAGATACGCAGTATTTT
CASSHTSEPTDTQYF
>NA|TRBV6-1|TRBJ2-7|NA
TGTGCCAGCAGTGAAGAGCGGAGGGGGTTGAACGAGCAGTACTTC
CASSEERRGLNEQYF
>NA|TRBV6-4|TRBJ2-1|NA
TGTGCCAGCAGTGACTCGATACAGGGTTACAATGAGCAGTTCTTC
CASSDSIQGYNEQFF
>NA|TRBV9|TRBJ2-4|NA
TGTGCCAGCAGCGGAGGGGGGAGGGAGTTAGGGAACATTCAGTACTTC
CASSGGGRELGNIQYF
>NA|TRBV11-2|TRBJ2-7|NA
TGTGCCAGCAGCTTAGTTAGGACAGCATACGAGCAGTACTTC
CASSLVRTAYEQYF
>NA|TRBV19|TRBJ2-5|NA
TGTGCCAGTAGTCCAAAGAGACACCAAAACCGGGAGACCCAGTACTTC
CASSPKRHQNRETQYF
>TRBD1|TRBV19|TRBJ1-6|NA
TGTGCCAGTAGTCCAAGGACAGGAGAAAATTCACCCCTCCACTTT
CASSPRTGENSPLHF
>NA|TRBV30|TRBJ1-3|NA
TGTGCCTGGAGTTTGGCGGAATGGCGGGGGCTCGCTGGAAACACCATATATTTT
CAWSLAEWRGLAGNTIYF
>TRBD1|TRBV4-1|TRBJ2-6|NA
TGCGCCAGCAGCCAACCGGGACAGGGATCTGGGGCCAACGTCCTGACTTTC
CASSQPGQGSGANVLTF
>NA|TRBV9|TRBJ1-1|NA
TGTGCCAGCAGGTCCCCGGGGGACACTGAAGCTTTCTTT
CASRSPGDTEAFF
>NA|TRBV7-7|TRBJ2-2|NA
TGTGCTAGCAGCCCGAGTTTGGGCACCGGGGAGCTGTTTTTT
CASSPSLGTGELFF
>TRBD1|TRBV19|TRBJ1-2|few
TGTGCCAGTACCCCGGGACAGTTGTTCTATGGCTACACCTTC
CASTPGQLFYGYTF
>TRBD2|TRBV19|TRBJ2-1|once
TGTGCCAGTAGTATGCGGGGGGGACAGTGGACCGCCAGCTCCTACAATGAGCAGTTCTTC
CASSMRGGQWTASSYNEQFF
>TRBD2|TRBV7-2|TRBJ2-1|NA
TGTGCCAGCAGCTTAGAGCGGTGGGGGACTAGCTTCAATGAGCAGTTCTTC
CASSLERWGTSFNEQFF
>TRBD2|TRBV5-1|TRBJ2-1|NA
TGCGCCAGCACCGGGACTAGGGTTTACAATGAGCAGTTCTTC
CASTGTRVYNEQFF
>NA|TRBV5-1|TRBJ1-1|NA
TGCGCCAGCAGATCCACGGGAGAGACTGAAGCTTTCTTT
CASRSTGETEAFF
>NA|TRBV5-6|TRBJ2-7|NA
TGTGCCAGCAGTCCCAAACAAGGAAAGTACGAGCAGTACTTC
CASSPKQGKYEQYF
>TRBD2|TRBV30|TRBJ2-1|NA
TGTGCCGGGGTGGGGACTAGCCTTCGGCAGTTCTTC
CAGVGTSLRQFF
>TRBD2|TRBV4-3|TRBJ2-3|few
TGCGCCAGCAGCCACAGTGCTAGCGGGAGCACAGATACGCAGTATTTT
CASSHSASGSTDTQYF
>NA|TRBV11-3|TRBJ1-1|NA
TGTGCCAGCAGCTTAGGAGGCCAGGGCTGGAACACTGAAGCTTTCTTT
CASSLGGQGWNTEAFF
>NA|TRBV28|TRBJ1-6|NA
TGTGCCAGCAGTGGCAGGGCTAATTCACCCCTCCACTTT
CASSGRANSPLHF
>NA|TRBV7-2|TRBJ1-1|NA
TGTGCCAGCAACCAAGCGGGGGGCGCTACGGAAGCTTTCTTT
CASNQAGGATEAFF
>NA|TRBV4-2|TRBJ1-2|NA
TGTGCCAGCAGCCAAGTAAGAGGGAGGGGTGACTATGGCTACACCTTC
CASSQVRGRGDYGYTF
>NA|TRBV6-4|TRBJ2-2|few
TGTGCCAGCACCGTGACGGCCGGCGGTCCCGGGGAGCTGTTTTTT
CASTVTAGGPGELFF
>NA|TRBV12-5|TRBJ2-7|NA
TGTGCTAGTGGTTTGGGTGGCAGGGCCCACGAGCAGTACTTC
CASGLGGRAHEQYF
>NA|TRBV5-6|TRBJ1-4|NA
TGTGCCAGCAGACGGCGAGGGACTAATGAAAAACTGTTTTTT
CASRRRGTNEKLFF
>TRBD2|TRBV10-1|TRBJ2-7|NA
TGCGCCAGCAAAAGGACTAGCGAGGAGCAGTACTTC
CASKRTSEEQYF
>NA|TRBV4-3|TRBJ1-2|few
TGCGCCAGCAGCCAAAAAGGGGGGGCGTATCATTCTAACTATGGCTACACCTTC
CASSQKGGAYHSNYGYTF
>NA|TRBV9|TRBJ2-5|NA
TGTGCCAGCAGCGTAACTTCCGGGAGTAGGCGGGAGACCCAGTACTTC
CASSVTSGSRRETQYF